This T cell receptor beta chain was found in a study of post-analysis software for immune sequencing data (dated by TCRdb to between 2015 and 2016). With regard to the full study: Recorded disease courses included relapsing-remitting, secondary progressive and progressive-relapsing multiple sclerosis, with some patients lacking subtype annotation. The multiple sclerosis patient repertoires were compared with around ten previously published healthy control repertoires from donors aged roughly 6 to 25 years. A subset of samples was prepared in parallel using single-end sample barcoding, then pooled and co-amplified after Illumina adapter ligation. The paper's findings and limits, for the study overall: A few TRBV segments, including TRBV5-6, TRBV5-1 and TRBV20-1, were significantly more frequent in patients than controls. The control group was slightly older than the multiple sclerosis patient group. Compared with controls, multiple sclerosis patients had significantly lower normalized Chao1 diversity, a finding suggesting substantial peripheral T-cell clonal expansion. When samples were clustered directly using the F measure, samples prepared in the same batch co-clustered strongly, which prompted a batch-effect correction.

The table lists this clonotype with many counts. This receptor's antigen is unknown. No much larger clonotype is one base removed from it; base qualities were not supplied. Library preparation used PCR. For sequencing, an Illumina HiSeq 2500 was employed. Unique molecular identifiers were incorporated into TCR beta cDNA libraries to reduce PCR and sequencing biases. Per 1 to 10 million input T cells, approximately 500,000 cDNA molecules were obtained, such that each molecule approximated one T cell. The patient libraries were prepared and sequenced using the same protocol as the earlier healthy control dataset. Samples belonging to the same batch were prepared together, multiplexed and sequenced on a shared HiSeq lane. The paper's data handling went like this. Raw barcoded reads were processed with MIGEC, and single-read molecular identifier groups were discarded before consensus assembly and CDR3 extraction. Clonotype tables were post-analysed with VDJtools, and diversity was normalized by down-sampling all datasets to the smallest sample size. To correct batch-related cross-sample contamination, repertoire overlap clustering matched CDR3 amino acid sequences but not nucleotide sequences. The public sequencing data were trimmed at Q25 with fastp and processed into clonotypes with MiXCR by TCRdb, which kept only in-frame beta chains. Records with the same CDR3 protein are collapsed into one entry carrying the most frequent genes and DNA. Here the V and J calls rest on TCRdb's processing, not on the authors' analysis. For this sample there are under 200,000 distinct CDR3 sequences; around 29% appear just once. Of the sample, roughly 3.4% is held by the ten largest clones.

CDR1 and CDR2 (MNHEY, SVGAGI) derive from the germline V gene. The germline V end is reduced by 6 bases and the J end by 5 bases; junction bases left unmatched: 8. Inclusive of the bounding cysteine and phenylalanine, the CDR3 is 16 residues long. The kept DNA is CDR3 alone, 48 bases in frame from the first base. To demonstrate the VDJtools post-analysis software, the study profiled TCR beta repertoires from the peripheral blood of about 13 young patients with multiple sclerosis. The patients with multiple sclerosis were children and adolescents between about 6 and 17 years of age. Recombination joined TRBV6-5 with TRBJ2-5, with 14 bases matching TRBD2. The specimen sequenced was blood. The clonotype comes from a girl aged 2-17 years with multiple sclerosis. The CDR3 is CASRMAGLAGVETQYF. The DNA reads TGTGCCAGCAGAATGGCGGGACTAGCGGGAGTGGAGACCCAGTACTTC.